This T cell receptor (beta chain) emerged from a study of tumor T cells in aggressive B-cell lymphoma. TCRdb's table, derived via immunoSEQ multiplex PCR, lists solely in-frame clones and lacks some. The data contain 3,000 to 4,500 clones, 86% of them singletons. V lost 1 base and J lost 0, with 16 bases in between. There are 17 residues in the CDR3. Germline CDR1 is SGHRS and CDR2 is YFSETQ. Sequenced sample: tumor tissue. The receptor's source is an adult with diffuse large B cell lymphoma. The chain links TRBV5-1 to TRBJ1-1, with D perhaps matching TRBD1 (6 bases). CDR3 amino acids: CASSLRVAGALNTEAFF. The CDR3 nucleotides read TGCGCCAGCAGCTTGAGGGTCGCAGGGGCCTTGAACACTGAAGCTTTCTTT.